These 21 T cell receptor beta chains originate from one sample sequenced in a study of T cell repertoires in cytomegalovirus infection. Their antigens are not known. TCRdb reprocessed the reads via MiXCR and lists one record per CDR3 protein. The sample includes 640,000 or so distinct CDR3 sequences, 33% of them seen just once. This specimen was cultured PBMCs, taken from culture after CMV antigen stimulation. The origin of the receptors is a human donor in good health (CMV status not recorded). Some clones in this sample may be carry-over from other donors' samples.

This clonotype was detected a few times. V is TRBV11-2 and J is TRBJ2-1; 12 nucleotides align to TRBD2. V lost 5 bases and J lost 0; bases outside the gene matches: 8. Germline CDR1 and CDR2: SGHAT and FQNNGV. The CDR3 sequence is 18 residues long. The CDR3 bases are TGTGCCAGCAGCCAAGGGACTAGCGGGCCCATCTCCTACAATGAGCAGTTCTTC. It specifies CASSQGTSGPISYNEQFF.

This clonotype showed up just a few times. The chain joins TRBV12-3 or TRBV12-4 to TRBJ1-1, with D uncertain. The CDR3 contains 14 residues. V shed 7 bases and J shed 0 bases, with 12 bases lying between them. In nucleotides, the CDR3 is TGTGCCAGCAAAAACGGAAGAATGAACACTGAAGCTTTCTTT. It specifies CASKNGRMNTEAFF.

This clonotype occurred once. The rearrangement uses TRBV6-2 or TRBV6-3 and TRBJ2-7; 10 nucleotides agree with TRBD2. The CDR3 is 14 residues long. V shed 2 bases, J shed 5 bases, and the junction held 3 bases outside the gene matches. The germline gives CDR1 MNHEY, CDR2 SVGEGT. The CDR3 here is CASSYQRGGDEQYF. CDR3 coding DNA: TGTGCCAGCAGTTACCAGCGGGGGGGAGACGAGCAGTACTTC.

The chain couples TRBV4-1 to TRBJ1-5; D unclear. CDR3 length: 15 residues. Deletions cut 1 base from V and 3 bases from J, with 10 bases between. Germline V lookup: CDR1 MGHRA, CDR2 YSYEKL. DNA for the CDR3: TGCGCCAGCAGCCAAGGGCTGAGGGTCAATCAGCCCCAGCATTTT. It is translated as CASSQGLRVNQPQHF.

Only a few counts were recorded for this clonotype. The chain uses TRBV7-2 and TRBJ2-5; no reliable D call. Germline V lookup: CDR1 SGHTA, CDR2 FQGNSA. The CDR3 has 13 amino acids. V was shortened by 3 bases and J by 5 bases, with 10 bases between the two germline ends. The CDR3: CASSFQPAETQYF. The CDR3 DNA follows: TGTGCCAGCAGCTTCCAGCCCGCGGAGACCCAGTACTTC.

The chain joins TRBV12-3 or TRBV12-4 to TRBJ1-2; weak D call: TRBD1 (5 bases). V lost 5 bases and J lost 7, with 8 bases in between. The CDR3 is 11 residues long. Here the CDR3 reads CASSLGTGYTF. DNA of the CDR3: TGTGCCAGCAGTCTGGGGACTGGCTACACCTTC.

The chain uses TRBV29-1 and TRBJ2-1, with TRBD2 matching 8 bases. The CDR3 is 15 amino acids. Trimming cost V 6 bases and J 3 bases; bases outside gene matches: 10. Germline loops: CDR1 SQVTM, CDR2 ANQGSEA. CDR3 residues: CSVSETSGGYNEQFF. The CDR3 bases are TGCAGCGTGAGCGAAACTAGCGGAGGCTACAATGAGCAGTTCTTC.

The chain links TRBV2 to TRBJ1-6; D possibly corresponds to TRBD1 (6 bases). CDR1 and CDR2 (germline): SNHLY, FYNNEI. The CDR3 loop spans 14 amino acids. Trimming cost V 2 bases and J 7 bases, with 9 bases left between them. The CDR3 loop reads CASSERGANSPLHF. The CDR3 DNA reads TGTGCCAGCAGTGAACGGGGGGCGAATTCACCCCTCCACTTT.

The chain uses TRBV6-5 and TRBJ1-1, with D possibly being TRBD1 (5 bases). V was shortened by 10 bases and J by 5 bases, with 11 bases between the two germline ends. The CDR3 extends over 11 amino acids. The germline CDR1 and CDR2 sequences are MNHEY and SVGAGI. Written as DNA, the CDR3 is TGTGCCACTGGGGGAGGGACTGAAGCTTTCTTT. As protein: CATGGGTEAFF.

This clonotype was detected ten times or more. The genes are TRBV7-2 and TRBJ1-2; TRBD1 agrees at 10 bases. The CDR3 covers 14 residues. CDR1 SGHTA and CDR2 FQGNSA come from the germline V gene. Germline trimming cut 6 bases from V and 4 bases from J; bases unmatched to any gene: 5. The DNA of the CDR3 is TGTGCCAGCAGTCCGACAGGGGGCAGCTATGGCTACACCTTC. Translated, it gives CASSPTGGSYGYTF.

Ten or more counts support this clonotype. The chain is built from TRBV7-6 and TRBJ2-7; 8 nucleotides line up with TRBD1. V was pared by 5 bases and J by 1 base, with 7 bases of the junction left unmatched. CDR3 size: 15 residues. Germline values: CDR1 SGHVS, CDR2 FNYEAQ. The CDR3 reads CASSPGQGPSYEQYF. The CDR3 DNA is TGTGCCAGCAGCCCCGGACAGGGACCTTCCTACGAGCAGTACTTC.

CDR3 region: CASSERGAFWQPQHF. Here the CDR3 DNA reads TGCGCCAGCAGTGAGAGGGGAGCGTTTTGGCAGCCCCAGCATTTT. This chain links TRBV10-1 with TRBJ1-5; TRBD1 is a possible D gene (5 bases). The germline V gene encodes CDR1 WNHNN and CDR2 SYGVQD (reference sequence). The CDR3 spans 15 residues. Trimming cost V 2 bases and J 7 bases, with 15 bases left between them.

The V gene is TRBV7-9, the J gene TRBJ2-7; D assignment may be TRBD1 or TRBD2 (5 bases each). CDR3 length: 15 residues. V gave up 4 bases and J gave up 4 bases, with 17 bases separating them. Germline values: CDR1 SEHNR, CDR2 FQNEAQ (reference sequence). CDR3 sequence reads: CASSSGTGGGYEQYF. DNA for the CDR3: TGTGCCAGCAGCTCGGGGACGGGTGGGGGTTACGAGCAGTACTTC.

This clonotype was counted only a few times. The chain combines TRBV20-1 with TRBJ1-6, with D tentatively TRBD1 (6 bases). The CDR3 covers 15 residues. The ends were cut back, 6 bases at V and 7 bases at J, with 19 bases in the middle. CDR1 is DFQATT and CDR2 is SNEGSKA in the germline V gene (reference sequence). Written as DNA, the CDR3 is TGCAGTGCCCTCGGACAGCGGAGATTAAATTCACCCCTCCACTTT. It is translated as CSALGQRRLNSPLHF.

This clonotype was seen repeatedly, ten times or more. This chain uses TRBV7-8 with TRBJ1-6; no firm D call. CDR3 size: 14 residues. Between the trimmed V and J ends, which lost 1 base and 7 bases, there was a span of 8 bases. The V gene's germline CDR1 is SGHVS and CDR2 FQNEAQ. The CDR3 loop is CASSLDGRNSPLHF. The CDR3 DNA follows: TGTGCCAGCAGCTTAGACGGTCGGAATTCACCCCTCCACTTT. The full variable domain, its missing parts supplied by reference TRBV7-8 and TRBJ1-6, is GAGVSQSPRYKVAKRGQDVALRCDPISGHVSLFWYQQALGQGPEFLTYFQNEAQLDKSGLPSDRFFAERPEGSVSTLKIQRTQQEDSAVYLCASSLDGRNSPLHFGNGTRLTVT.

The rearrangement uses TRBV7-2 and TRBJ2-7; 9 nucleotides line up with TRBD2. V gave up 11 bases and J gave up 0 bases; unmatched junction bases: 8. The CDR3 sequence is 14 residues long. Germline V lookup: CDR1 SGHTA, CDR2 FQGNSA. The CDR3 sequence: CAGTSGRYSYEQYF. DNA of the CDR3: TGTGCCGGCACTAGCGGGCGGTACTCCTACGAGCAGTACTTC. The variable domain in full, with the rest retrieved from reference TRBV7-2 and TRBJ2-7, is GAGVSQSPSNKVTEKGKDVELRCDPISGHTALYWYRQSLGQGLEFLIYFQGNSAPDKSGLPSDRFSAERTGGSVSTLTIQRTQQEDSAVYLCAGTSGRYSYEQYFGPGTRLTVT.

The V gene is TRBV7-4, the J gene TRBJ2-3, with unresolved D. Trimming pared 5 bases from V and 1 base from J, leaving 13 bases between. CDR1 is SGHVT and CDR2 is SQSDAQ in the germline V gene. The CDR3 spans 15 residues. The CDR3 coding sequence is TGTGCCAGCAGCCCATACAACACCGGCACAGATACGCAGTATTTT. Translating gives CASSPYNTGTDTQYF.

The sample holds many counts of this clonotype. The chain uses TRBV7-2 and TRBJ2-1; TRBD2 matches at 7 bases. Germline CDR1 is SGHTA and CDR2 is FQGNSA. J gave up 3 bases and V 2 bases, and 4 bases lay outside the gene matches. This CDR3 is built from 15 residues. The CDR3 coding sequence is TGTGCCAGCAGCTTAACTAGCGAGGGCTACAATGAGCAGTTCTTC. Translation: CASSLTSEGYNEQFF.

This clonotype occurred a few times. The gene calls are TRBV7-2 and TRBJ1-6; D remains unclear. Looked up from germline, CDR1 is SGHTA and CDR2 is FQGNSA. The CDR3 sequence is 15 residues long. The germline V and J ends were trimmed by 3 bases and 10 bases, with 16 bases remaining between them. CDR3 protein: CASSFLSLADSPLHF. DNA of the CDR3: TGTGCCAGCAGCTTTCTGTCCTTGGCCGACTCACCCCTCCACTTT.

The genes are TRBV6-5 and TRBJ1-1, with D perhaps TRBD1 (5 bases). The CDR3 totals 15 residues. The germline V gene has CDR1 MNHEY and CDR2 SVGAGI. The V end was cut by 3 bases, the J end by 1 base, with 12 bases between. The CDR3 DNA follows: TGTGCCAGCAGTTATCGGGCAGGGCGGAACACTGAAGCTTTCTTT. It translates to CASSYRAGRNTEAFF.

This chain uses TRBV4-1 with TRBJ2-5, with D possibly matching TRBD2 (6 bases). The CDR3 consists of 15 residues. V was shortened by 0 bases and J by 5 bases, with 13 bases between the two germline ends. Germline assignment: CDR1 MGHRA and CDR2 YSYEKL. Here the CDR3 reads CASSQEHRGSETQYF. The CDR3, as DNA: TGCGCCAGCAGCCAAGAACATCGGGGGAGCGAGACCCAGTACTTC.